This T cell receptor (beta chain) is from a study of regulatory dendritic cells for organ transplantation. Study in general: Regulatory dendritic cells were monocyte-derived, receiving vitamin D3 on days 0 and 4 and IL-10 on day 4.

Worth noting for this clone: Antigen: not known.

CFSE-labeled sorted T cells met regulatory or mature dendritic cells for around five days. CD4+ or CD8+ T cells were sorted as naive CD45RA+ or memory CD45RO+. Study conclusions and caveats: Considerable individual heterogeneity was seen in alloreactive memory CD8+ T cells. Resting memory CD8+ T cells held the most alloreactive clonotypes.

Libraries were prepared by immunoSEQ multiplex PCR; TCRdb keeps only in-frame clonotypes and omits some of them. Seen here are about 20,000 clones, around 86% observed once, and the top ten hold roughly 0.26%. Germline V gene lookup returns CDR1 MNHEY and CDR2 SVGAGI. Trimming took off 0 bases at V and 6 bases at J, with 10 bases between the two ends. This CDR3 is built from 14 residues. The rearrangement joins TRBV6-5 to TRBJ2-3; perhaps TRBD2 as D (5 bases). This receptor was taken from a human donor in good health. Sequencing was done on a sample of naive CD4+ T cells from blood cultured with dendritic cells. Noted subset: CD45RA+ naive T cells. In DNA form, the CDR3 reads TGTGCCAGCAGTTACTCGATGCCGGGGGATACGCAGTATTTT. As protein: CASSYSMPGDTQYF.